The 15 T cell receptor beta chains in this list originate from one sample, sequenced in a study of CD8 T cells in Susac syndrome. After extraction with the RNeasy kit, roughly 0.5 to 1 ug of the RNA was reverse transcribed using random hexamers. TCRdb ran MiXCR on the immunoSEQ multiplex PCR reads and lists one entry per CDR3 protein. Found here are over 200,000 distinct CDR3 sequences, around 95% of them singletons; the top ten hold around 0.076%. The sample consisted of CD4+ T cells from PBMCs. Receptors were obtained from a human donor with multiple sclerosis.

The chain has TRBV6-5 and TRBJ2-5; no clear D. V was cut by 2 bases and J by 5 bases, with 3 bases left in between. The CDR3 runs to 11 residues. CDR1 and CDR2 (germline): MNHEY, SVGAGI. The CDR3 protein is CASSYMETQYF. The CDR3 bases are TGTGCCAGCAGTTACATGGAGACCCAGTACTTC.

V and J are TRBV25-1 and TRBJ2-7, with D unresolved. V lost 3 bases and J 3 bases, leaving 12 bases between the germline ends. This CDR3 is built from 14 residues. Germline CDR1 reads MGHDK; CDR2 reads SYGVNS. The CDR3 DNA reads TGTGCCAGCAGTGAGTCCAGGAAATTCTACGAGCAGTACGTC. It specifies CASSESRKFYEQYV.

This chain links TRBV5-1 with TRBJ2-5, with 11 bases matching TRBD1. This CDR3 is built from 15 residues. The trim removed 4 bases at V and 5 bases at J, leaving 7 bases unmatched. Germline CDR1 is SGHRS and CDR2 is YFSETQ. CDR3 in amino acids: CASSPDRGQGETQYF. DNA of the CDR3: TGCGCCAGCAGCCCGGACAGGGGGCAAGGGGAGACCCAGTACTTC.

In nucleotides, the CDR3 is TGCAGCGTACCGACAGGGGCGGAGGATGGCTACACCTTC. This encodes CSVPTGAEDGYTF. The chain carries TRBV29-1 and TRBJ1-2; 8 bases agree with TRBD1. The trim removed 6 bases at V and 6 bases at J, leaving 9 bases unmatched. The CDR3 loop spans 13 amino acids. Germline V gene sequence: CDR1 SQVTM, CDR2 ANQGSEA.

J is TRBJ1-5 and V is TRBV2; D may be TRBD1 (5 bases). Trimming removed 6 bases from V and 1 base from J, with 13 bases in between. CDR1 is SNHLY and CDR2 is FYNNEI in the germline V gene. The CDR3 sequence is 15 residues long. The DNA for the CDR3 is TGTGCCAGCAGGGCGGACCGGGGGAGCAATCAGCCCCAGCATTTT. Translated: CASRADRGSNQPQHF.

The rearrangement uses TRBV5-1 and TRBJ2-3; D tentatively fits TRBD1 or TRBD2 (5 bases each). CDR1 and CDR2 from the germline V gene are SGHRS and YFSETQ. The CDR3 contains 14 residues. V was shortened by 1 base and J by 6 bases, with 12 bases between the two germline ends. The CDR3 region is CASSLFFREDTQYF. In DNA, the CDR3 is TGCGCCAGCAGCTTGTTTTTCAGGGAGGATACGCAGTATTTT. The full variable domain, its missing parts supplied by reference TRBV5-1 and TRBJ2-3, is KAGVTQTPRYLIKTRGQQVTLSCSPISGHRSVSWYQQTPGQGLQFLFEYFSETQRNKGNFPGRFSGRQFSNSRSEMNVSTLELGDSALYLCASSLFFREDTQYFGPGTRLTVL.

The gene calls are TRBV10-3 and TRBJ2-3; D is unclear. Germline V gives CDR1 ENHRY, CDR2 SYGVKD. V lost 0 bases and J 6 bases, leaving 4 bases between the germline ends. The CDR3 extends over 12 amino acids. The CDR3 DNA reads TGTGCCATCAGTGAGTCTGGGGATACGCAGTATTTT. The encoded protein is CAISESGDTQYF.

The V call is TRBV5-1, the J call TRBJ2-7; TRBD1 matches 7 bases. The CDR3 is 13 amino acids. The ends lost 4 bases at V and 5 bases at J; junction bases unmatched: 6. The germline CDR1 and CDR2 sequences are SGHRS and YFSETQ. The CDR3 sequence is CASSALTGNEQYF. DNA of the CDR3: TGCGCCAGCAGCGCACTGACAGGGAACGAGCAGTACTTC. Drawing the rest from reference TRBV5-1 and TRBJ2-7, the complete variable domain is KAGVTQTPRYLIKTRGQQVTLSCSPISGHRSVSWYQQTPGQGLQFLFEYFSETQRNKGNFPGRFSGRQFSNSRSEMNVSTLELGDSALYLCASSALTGNEQYFGPGTRLTVT.

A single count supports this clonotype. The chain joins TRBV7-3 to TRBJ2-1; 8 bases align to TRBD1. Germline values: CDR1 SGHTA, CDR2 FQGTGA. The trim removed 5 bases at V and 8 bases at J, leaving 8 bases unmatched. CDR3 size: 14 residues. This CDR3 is CASSATPGGDEQFF. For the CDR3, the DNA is TGTGCCAGCAGCGCGACACCAGGGGGCGATGAGCAGTTCTTC.

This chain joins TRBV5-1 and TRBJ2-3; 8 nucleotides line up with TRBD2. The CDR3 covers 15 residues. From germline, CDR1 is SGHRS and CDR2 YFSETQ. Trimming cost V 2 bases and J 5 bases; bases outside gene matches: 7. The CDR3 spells CASSFQRGTKDTQYF. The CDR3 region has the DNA TGCGCCAGCAGCTTCCAGCGGGGGACAAAAGATACGCAGTATTTT.

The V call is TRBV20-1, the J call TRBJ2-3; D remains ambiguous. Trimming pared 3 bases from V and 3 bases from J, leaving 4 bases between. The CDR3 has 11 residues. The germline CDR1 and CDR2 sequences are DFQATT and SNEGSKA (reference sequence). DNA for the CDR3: TGCAGTGCTAGCGGAACAGATACGCAGTATTTT. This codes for CSASGTDTQYF.

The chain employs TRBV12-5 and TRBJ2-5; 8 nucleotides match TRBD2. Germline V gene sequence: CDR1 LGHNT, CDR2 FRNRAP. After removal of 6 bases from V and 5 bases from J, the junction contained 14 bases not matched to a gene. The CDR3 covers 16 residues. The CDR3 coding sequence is TGTGCTAGTGGGAGCTCCGGGACTAGAGTAGGGGAGACCCAGTACTTC. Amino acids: CASGSSGTRVGETQYF.

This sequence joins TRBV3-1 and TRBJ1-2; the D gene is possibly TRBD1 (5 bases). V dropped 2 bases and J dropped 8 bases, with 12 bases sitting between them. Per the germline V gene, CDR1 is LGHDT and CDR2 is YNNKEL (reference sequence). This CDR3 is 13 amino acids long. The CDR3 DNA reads TGTGCCAGCAGCCAAAGGGGCGCAGTCGGCTACACCTTC. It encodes CASSQRGAVGYTF.

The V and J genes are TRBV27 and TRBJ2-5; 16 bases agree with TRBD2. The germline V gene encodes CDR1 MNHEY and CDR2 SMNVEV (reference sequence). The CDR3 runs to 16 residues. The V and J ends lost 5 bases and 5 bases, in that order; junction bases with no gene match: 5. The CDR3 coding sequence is TGTGCCAGCAGTCCGGGACTAGCGGGGGGGCCGGAGACCCAGTACTTC. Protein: CASSPGLAGGPETQYF.

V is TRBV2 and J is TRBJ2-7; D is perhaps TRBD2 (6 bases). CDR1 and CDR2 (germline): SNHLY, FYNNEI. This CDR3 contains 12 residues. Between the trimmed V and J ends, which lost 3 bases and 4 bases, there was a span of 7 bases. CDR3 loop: CASSERGYEQYV. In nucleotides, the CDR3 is TGTGCCAGCAGTGAGCGGGGATACGAGCAGTACGTC.